Presented here are 28 T cell receptor beta chains from one specimen sequenced in a study of regulatory T cells in long-lasting Graves disease. Time point here: newly diagnosed GD, antithyroid drugs for less than 3 months. PBMCs were the source of the RNA used for TCR sequencing. Through Arm-PCR of CDR3 regions and iRepertoire HTBI primers, TCR beta libraries were built. TCRdb reanalysed the multiplex PCR reads using MiXCR and keeps one entry per CDR3 protein. The repertoire consists of a few hundred thousand distinct CDR3 sequences, with about 13% occurring once and the leading ten covering approximately 9.3%. The data also belong to a second study, concerning T cells in Graves' hyperthyroidism and ophthalmopathy.

The sequencing used peripheral blood mononuclear cells (PBMCs), collected at new diagnosis, from a patient treated with antithyroid drugs. These receptors all stem from a man aged 25 to 45 with Graves disease.

This clonotype was observed at least ten times. The chain recombines TRBV28 with TRBJ1-2; 8 positions agree with TRBD1. The germline V gene encodes CDR1 MDHEN and CDR2 SYDVKM. The CDR3 is made up of 13 amino acids. V gave up 5 bases and J gave up 4 bases; unmatched junction bases: 3. The CDR3 DNA sequence: TGTGCCAGCAGTCTCAGGGGGCCCTATGGCTACACCTTC. The encoded protein is CASSLRGPYGYTF.

This clonotype was detected many times. V usage is TRBV12-3 or TRBV12-4 and J usage is TRBJ1-6, with D possibly being TRBD1 (6 bases). The CDR3 has 12 residues. The V end was cut by 6 bases, the J end by 9 bases, with 9 bases between. The CDR3 is CASSDRLSPLHF. CDR3 coding DNA: TGTGCCAGCAGCGACAGGCTTTCACCCCTCCACTTT.

This clonotype has a handful of counts. The chain carries TRBV5-6 and TRBJ1-2; possible D gene TRBD1, 5 bases. There are 14 residues in the CDR3. Germline loops: CDR1 SGHDT, CDR2 YYEEEE. The V gene lost 1 base and the J gene lost 6 bases, with 13 bases spanning the gap. CDR3 residues: CASSLWSGYDGYTF. The CDR3 bases are TGTGCCAGCAGCTTGTGGTCAGGGTACGATGGCTACACCTTC.

This clonotype showed up many times. This rearrangement joins TRBV12-3 or TRBV12-4 to TRBJ2-5, with 8 bases lining up with TRBD1. The V gene end was trimmed by 4 bases and the J gene end by 7 bases; junction bases not matched to a gene: 14. The CDR3 spans 16 residues. The CDR3 DNA is TGTGCCAGCAGTTCGGAAAGCCAGGGGGCATGGGGGACCCAGTACTTC. Translated: CASSSESQGAWGTQYF.

The table lists this clonotype with many counts. The rearrangement joins TRBV20-1 to TRBJ2-7; a weak D match, TRBD2 (6 bases). This CDR3 spans 16 amino acids. The germline V gene has CDR1 DFQATT and CDR2 SNEGSKA (reference sequence). Trimming cost V 0 bases and J 0 bases, with 15 bases left between them. CDR3 in DNA: TGCAGTGCTAGAGATCAAAGCGGGCCCCTCTCCTACGAGCAGTACTTC. Amino acid sequence: CSARDQSGPLSYEQYF.

The chain has TRBV5-6 and TRBJ1-1; 9 nucleotides match TRBD1. Germline CDR1 reads SGHDT; CDR2 reads YYEEEE. The CDR3 consists of 16 residues. V lost 0 bases to trimming and J lost 0 bases; unmatched junction nucleotides: 3. The CDR3 DNA sequence: TGTGCCAGCAGCTTGGTACAGGGGGCCTTGAACACTGAAGCTTTCTTT. This translates into CASSLVQGALNTEAFF.

This clonotype has only a few counts. The chain carries TRBV4-1 and TRBJ2-5; 16 positions match TRBD2. Per germline, CDR1 MGHRA and CDR2 YSYEKL. The ends lost 3 bases at V and 0 bases at J; junction bases unmatched: 10. The CDR3 runs to 20 residues. The CDR3 DNA follows: TGCGCCAGCAGCCAGCCGGGACTAGCGGGAGGGGGGACGTACCAAGAGACCCAGTACTTC. Its translation: CASSQPGLAGGGTYQETQYF.

The table lists this clonotype with many counts. The chain uses TRBV27 and TRBJ1-2; tentatively, D is TRBD1 (5 bases). In germline, CDR1 is MNHEY, CDR2 SMNVEV (reference sequence). The CDR3 runs to 15 residues. V lost 1 base, J lost 4 bases, and 13 bases lay in between. CDR3 sequence: CASSLYVSGFYGYTF. As DNA, the CDR3 is TGTGCCAGCAGTTTATATGTCTCAGGGTTCTATGGCTACACCTTC.

This clonotype was picked up many times. The CDR3 region has the DNA TGTGCCAGCAGCCAGAAGGGACTCTACAATGAGCAGTTCTTC. Amino acids: CASSQKGLYNEQFF. This chain connects TRBV14 to TRBJ2-1, with a weak D call TRBD2 (6 bases). Germline CDR1 and CDR2: SGHDN and FVKESK. The CDR3 runs 14 residues. V was cut by 3 bases and J by 3 bases, with 9 bases left in between.

This clonotype has a count of ten or more. This chain joins TRBV20-1 and TRBJ2-1; unclear D gene. From germline, CDR1 is DFQATT and CDR2 SNEGSKA (reference sequence). Trimming took 5 bases from V and 8 from J, leaving 16 bases between them. The CDR3 covers 13 residues. The CDR3 sequence is CSAGLKSVDEQFF. In DNA form, the CDR3 reads TGCAGTGCTGGCCTGAAGTCGGTCGATGAGCAGTTCTTC.

The chain carries TRBV7-9 and TRBJ2-1; 7 nucleotides agree with TRBD2. The DNA end lines up better with TRBJ2-5; the J call may be wrong. There are 16 residues in the CDR3. CDR1 is SEHNR, CDR2 FQNEAQ, per germline (reference sequence). CDR3 sequence (DNA): TGTGCCAGCAGCTTATTCCGGGCTAGCGGACAAGAGACCCAGTACTTC. Protein product: CASSLFRASGQETQYF.

In its sample, this clonotype was seen many times. V is TRBV7-9 and J is TRBJ2-5; the D gene is possibly TRBD2 (6 bases). CDR1 is SEHNR, CDR2 FQNEAQ, per germline (reference sequence). The CDR3 consists of 14 residues. V was pared by 6 bases and J by 0 bases, with 11 bases between. The DNA for the CDR3 is TGTGCCAGCAGTCCCCGGGGGAACCAAGAGACCCAGTACTTC. Residues: CASSPRGNQETQYF. Based on the CDR3 plus reference TRBV7-9 and TRBJ2-5, the full variable domain is DTGVSQNPRHKITKRGQNVTFRCDPISEHNRLYWYRQTLGQGPEFLTYFQNEAQLEKSRLLSDRFSAERPKGSFSTLEIQRTEQGDSAMYLCASSPRGNQETQYFGPGTRLLVL.

This clonotype was found many times. The V call is TRBV6-1, the J call TRBJ2-2, with D tentatively TRBD1 (5 bases). The CDR3 is made up of 13 amino acids. Germline assignment: CDR1 MNHNS and CDR2 SASEGT. V was clipped by 8 bases and J by 4 bases, with 11 bases between them. The CDR3 DNA reads as TGTGCCAGCCTCAGGGAAGGCACCGGGGAGCTGTTTTTT. This sequence encodes CASLREGTGELFF.

The table lists this clonotype with many counts. The CDR3 sequence is CAFEEGASEKLFF. CDR3 coding DNA: TGTGCCTTTGAGGAGGGGGCAAGCGAAAAACTGTTTTTT. The chain is built from TRBV27 and TRBJ1-4; 7 nucleotides match TRBD1. CDR1 is MNHEY, CDR2 SMNVEV, per germline (reference sequence). V trimming: 11 bases; J trimming: 8 bases; junction bases outside the gene matches: 11. The length of the CDR3 is 13 residues.

This rearrangement joins TRBV6-5 to TRBJ2-7; D might be TRBD1 (5 bases). The CDR3 is 14 amino acids. Between the trimmed V and J ends, which lost 4 bases and 5 bases, there was a span of 15 bases. Per germline, CDR1 MNHEY and CDR2 SVGAGI. The CDR3 region has the DNA TGTGCCAGCAGTTTTGACTGGGGCGTAAACGAGCAGTACTTC. This encodes CASSFDWGVNEQYF.

V is TRBV20-1 and J is TRBJ2-2; D may be TRBD2 (5 bases). CDR3 length: 15 residues. Germline V gene lookup returns CDR1 DFQATT and CDR2 SNEGSKA (reference sequence). Deletions cut 5 bases from V and 5 bases from J, with 18 bases between. CDR3 sequence reads: CSAGHGGTLTGELFF. The CDR3 DNA reads as TGCAGTGCTGGGCATGGAGGAACTCTAACCGGGGAGCTGTTTTTT.

This clonotype has ten or more counts. The chain recombines TRBV9 with TRBJ1-1; the D is unclear. The CDR3 has 13 amino acids. V dropped 5 bases and J dropped 0 bases, with 8 bases sitting between them. The V gene's germline CDR1 is SGDLS and CDR2 YYNGEE. The CDR3 sequence: CASSARVNTEAFF. As DNA, the CDR3 is TGTGCCAGCAGTGCTAGGGTGAACACTGAAGCTTTCTTT.

This clonotype was detected many times. The chain joins TRBV6-1 to TRBJ1-2; maybe TRBD1 (6 bases). In germline, CDR1 is MNHNS, CDR2 SASEGT. The CDR3 is 14 amino acids. Trimming left V 7 bases short and J 7 bases short, with 19 bases between. The CDR3 nucleotides read TGTGCCAGCACGAGCAGGGGCAATGTTGCTGGCTACACCTTC. Translated, it gives CASTSRGNVAGYTF.

This sequence joins TRBV29-1 and TRBJ2-1; tentatively, D is TRBD1 (5 bases). The CDR3 sequence is 14 residues long. In germline, CDR1 is SQVTM, CDR2 ANQGSEA. CDR3 region: CNVPSDAKGDEQFF. DNA of the CDR3: TGCAACGTCCCAAGTGACGCGAAAGGGGATGAGCAGTTCTTC.

Notes on this clonotype: Germline and junction disagree at one end, which may indicate a read error. The J gene is TRBJ2-1, the V gene TRBV5-1; 9 bases match TRBD2. The germline V gene encodes CDR1 SGHRS and CDR2 YFSETQ. The CDR3 loop spans 16 amino acids. This CDR3 is CASSEGTSKLQNEQFF. CDR3 in DNA: TGTGCCAGCAGCGAGGGGACTAGCAAACTCCAAAATGAGCAGTTCTTC.

This clonotype showed up many times. The V call is TRBV2, the J call TRBJ1-5, with 7 bases matching TRBD1. The CDR3 is made up of 13 amino acids. V was clipped by 5 bases and J by 4 bases; unmatched bases: 2. Per the germline V gene, CDR1 is SNHLY and CDR2 is FYNNEI. Here the CDR3 reads CASSSTGNQPQHF. The CDR3 DNA is TGTGCCAGCAGTTCGACAGGGAATCAGCCCCAGCATTTT.

Regarding this clonotype: Since no conserved phenylalanine or tryptophan closes the CDR3, a read error is the likely cause. Because the CDR3's place on the DNA is in doubt, the DNA is left out and the CDR3 is given as listed by TCRdb. The chain links TRBV19 to TRBJ2-7. Termini included, the CDR3 measures 10 amino acids. CDR1 and CDR2 from the germline V gene are LNHDA and SQIVND (reference sequence). This CDR3 is CASSKLGYWS.

Only a few counts were recorded for this clonotype. This chain uses TRBV7-9 with TRBJ1-6; 10 bases are a match to TRBD1. CDR3 length: 16 residues. Germline CDR1 reads SEHNR; CDR2 reads FQNEAQ (reference sequence). Trimming at V came to 10 bases and at J to 7 bases, leaving 13 bases not matched to a gene. DNA of the CDR3: TGTGCCATCTTCGCTCCGGGGACAGGGGCCAATTCACCCCTCCACTTT. It encodes CAIFAPGTGANSPLHF.

At least ten counts were recorded for this clonotype. This sequence joins TRBV5-4 and TRBJ2-5; D may be TRBD2 (7 bases). The CDR3 has 14 amino acids. V was cut by 1 base and J by 5 bases, with 12 bases left in between. Germline-derived CDR1 and CDR2 are SGHNT and YYREEE (reference sequence). CDR3 sequence: CASSLRGRDETQYF. The CDR3 DNA reads as TGTGCCAGCAGCTTGAGGGGGAGGGACGAGACCCAGTACTTC.

This clonotype has a count of ten or more. The rearrangement links TRBV29-1 to TRBJ2-5, with TRBD2 identical over 7 bases. The CDR3 has 13 amino acids. V lost 6 bases and J lost 2; bases outside the gene matches: 6. The V gene's germline CDR1 is SQVTM and CDR2 ANQGSEA. CDR3 sequence (DNA): TGCAGCGTCTCTAGCGGCTATCAAGAGACCCAGTACTTC. Translated: CSVSSGYQETQYF.

This clonotype was observed a handful of times. V gene TRBV30 combines with J gene TRBJ1-1; no definite D call. From germline, CDR1 is GTSNPN and CDR2 SVGIG (reference sequence). CDR3 size: 12 residues. V shed 3 bases and J shed 1 base, with 6 bases lying between them. Here the CDR3 DNA reads TGTGCCTGGAGGGCCGGGAACACTGAAGCTTTCTTT. Its translation is CAWRAGNTEAFF.

In its sample, this clonotype was seen many times. V is TRBV27 and J is TRBJ1-6, with D possibly TRBD1 on 5 matching bases. From germline, CDR1 is MNHEY and CDR2 SMNVEV (reference sequence). Deletions cut 7 bases from V and 5 bases from J, with 12 bases between. The CDR3 consists of 14 residues. CDR3 coding DNA: TGTGCCAGCATGGGGTGGGGCAATAATTCACCCCTCCACTTT. Protein sequence: CASMGWGNNSPLHF.

This clonotype was found a few times. The V gene is TRBV7-6, the J gene TRBJ1-5; tentatively, D is TRBD1 (6 bases). The V end lost 2 bases, the J end lost 7 bases, and 12 bases lay between the germline ends. This CDR3 is built from 14 residues. The germline CDR1 and CDR2 sequences are SGHVS and FNYEAQ. The CDR3 DNA is TGTGCCAGCAGCTTATGGCCAGGGGTCCAGCCCCAGCATTTT. This codes for CASSLWPGVQPQHF. The full variable domain, completed using reference TRBV7-6 and TRBJ1-5, is GAGVSQSPRYKVTKRGQDVALRCDPISGHVSLYWYRQALGQGPEFLTYFNYEAQQDKSGLPNDRFSAERPEGSISTLTIQRTEQRDSAMYRCASSLWPGVQPQHFGDGTRLSIL.